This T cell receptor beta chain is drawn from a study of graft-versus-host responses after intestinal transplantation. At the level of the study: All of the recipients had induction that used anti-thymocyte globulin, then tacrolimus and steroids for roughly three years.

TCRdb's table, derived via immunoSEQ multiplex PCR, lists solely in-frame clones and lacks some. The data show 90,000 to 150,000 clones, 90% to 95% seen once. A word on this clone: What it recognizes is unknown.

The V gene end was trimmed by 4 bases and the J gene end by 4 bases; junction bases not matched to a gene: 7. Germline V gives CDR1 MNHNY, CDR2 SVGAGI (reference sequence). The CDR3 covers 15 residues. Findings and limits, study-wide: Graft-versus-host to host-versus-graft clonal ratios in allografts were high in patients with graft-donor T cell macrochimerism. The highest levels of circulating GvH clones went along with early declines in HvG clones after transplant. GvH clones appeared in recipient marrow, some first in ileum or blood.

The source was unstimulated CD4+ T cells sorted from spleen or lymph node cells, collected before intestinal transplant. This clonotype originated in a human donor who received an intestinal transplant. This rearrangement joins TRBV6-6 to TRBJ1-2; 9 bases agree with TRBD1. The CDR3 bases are TGTGCCAGCAGTTGGACAGGGGCCCGACTCTATGGCTACACCTTC. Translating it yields CASSWTGARLYGYTF.